This T cell receptor (beta chain) is drawn from a study of cytotoxic CD8 clonotypes in ibrutinib-treated CLL. Study overall: Partial responders around 25, complete 2; around twelve progressed and about 15 stayed in remission by median around 6 years. The taking of response samples occurred after a median roughly twelve months of treatment, with a range of 6 to 36.

Study-wide points: Public clonotypes, found uncommonly, either contracted or stayed stable on treatment. Clonality correlated strongly with circulating CD8+ T cells and exceeded age-matched healthy donors at baseline.

Assay used: immunoSEQ multiplex PCR; TCRdb lists only in-frame clones, some missing. The sample carries nearly 300,000 clones, roughly three quarters recorded once. V shed 8 bases, J shed 3 bases, and the junction held 16 bases outside the gene matches. Germline lookup yields CDR1 SGHAT and CDR2 FQNNGV. The length of the CDR3 is 19 residues. Turning to this clone: Its antigen is still unknown.

The TCR was taken from a human donor with chronic lymphocytic leukemia. The chain employs TRBV11-2 and TRBJ2-3; TRBD2 matches at 14 bases. Source: PBMCs, taken at disease progression, from a patient treated with ibrutinib. The CDR3: CASYFPGLAGDGVTDTQYF. The CDR3 DNA reads TGTGCCAGCTACTTTCCGGGACTAGCGGGAGACGGGGTAACAGATACGCAGTATTTT.